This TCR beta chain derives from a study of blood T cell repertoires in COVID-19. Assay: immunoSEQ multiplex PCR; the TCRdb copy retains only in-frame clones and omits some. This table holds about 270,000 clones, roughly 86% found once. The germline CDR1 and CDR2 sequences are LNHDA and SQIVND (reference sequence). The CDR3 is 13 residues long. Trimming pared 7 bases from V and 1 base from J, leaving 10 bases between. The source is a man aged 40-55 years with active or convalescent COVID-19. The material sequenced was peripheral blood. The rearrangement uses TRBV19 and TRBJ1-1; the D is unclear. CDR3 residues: CASNLGANTEAFF. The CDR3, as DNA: TGTGCCAGTAATTTGGGCGCGAACACTGAAGCTTTCTTT.